The TCR beta chain described here comes from a study of cytomegalovirus exposure and HLA in healthy donors. Study observations and caveats: Immune exposure information comprised only CMV serostatus.

The CDR3 sequence is 14 residues long. V was pared by 5 bases and J by 3 bases, with 2 bases of the junction left unmatched. The germline gives CDR1 MRHNA, CDR2 SNTAGT. This clone rates as medium-sized. Its antigen is unknown. The PCR used 60 Vbeta and 13 Jbeta primers. Clones were sequenced by immunoSEQ multiplex PCR, and TCRdb holds only the in-frame ones, with some missing. The table records 95,000 to 150,000 clones, around four fifths of them present only once. The sample was PBMCs. This rearrangement joins TRBV6-4 to TRBJ2-2, with 8 positions matching TRBD1. The clonotype comes from a man in his forties or fifties in good health and CMV-seronegative. The CDR3 coding sequence is TGTGCCAGCAGTCCAGGGGGCGACACCGGGGAGCTGTTTTTT. Its translation: CASSPGGDTGELFF.